This T cell receptor beta chain derives from a study of shared clonotypes between healthy human individuals. At the deep level, the assay was run. Sequencing was performed with immunoSEQ multiplex PCR; in TCRdb, only in-frame clones are kept and a portion is missing. The sample lists about 2.4 million clones, roughly 93% occurring once. Trimming cost V 2 bases and J 9 bases, with 10 bases left between them. The CDR3 loop spans 12 amino acids. Germline CDR1 MNHEY, CDR2 SVGAGI. The origin of this receptor is a man aged 18 to 35 in good health. Some clones in this sample may be carry-over from other donors' samples. The chain joins TRBV6-5 to TRBJ1-1; maybe TRBD1 (5 bases). The specimen sequenced was naive CD4+ T cells from PBMCs. The sample's subset: CD45RA+ positively selected. CDR3 bases: TGTGCCAGCAGTTACAGCGGGGCCCAAGCTTTCTTT. Translating it yields CASSYSGAQAFF.